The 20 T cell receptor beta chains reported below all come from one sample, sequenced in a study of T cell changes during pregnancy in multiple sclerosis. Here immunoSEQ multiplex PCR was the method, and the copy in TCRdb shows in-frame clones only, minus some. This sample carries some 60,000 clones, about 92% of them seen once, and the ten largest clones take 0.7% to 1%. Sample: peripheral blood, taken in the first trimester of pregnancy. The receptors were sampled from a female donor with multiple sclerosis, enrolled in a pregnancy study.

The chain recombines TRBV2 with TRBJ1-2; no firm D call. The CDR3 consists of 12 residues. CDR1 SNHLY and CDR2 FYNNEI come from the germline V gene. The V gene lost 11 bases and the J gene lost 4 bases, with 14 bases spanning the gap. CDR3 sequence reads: CAGGSTIYGYTF. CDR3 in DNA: TGTGCCGGTGGTAGTACCATCTATGGCTACACCTTC.

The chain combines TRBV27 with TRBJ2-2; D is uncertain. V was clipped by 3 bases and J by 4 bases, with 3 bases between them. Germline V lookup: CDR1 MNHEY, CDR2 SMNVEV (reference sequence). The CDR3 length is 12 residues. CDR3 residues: CASSLSTGELFF. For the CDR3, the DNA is TGTGCCAGCAGTTTGAGCACCGGGGAGCTGTTTTTT.

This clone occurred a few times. The CDR3 DNA reads TGTGCCATCAGTGAGTCTTTAACGGGGCCCCAGCATTTT. This translates into CAISESLTGPQHF. The chain links TRBV10-3 to TRBJ1-5; D not certain. V was shortened by 0 bases and J by 9 bases, with 9 bases between the two germline ends. The CDR3 covers 13 residues. The germline V gene has CDR1 ENHRY and CDR2 SYGVKD.

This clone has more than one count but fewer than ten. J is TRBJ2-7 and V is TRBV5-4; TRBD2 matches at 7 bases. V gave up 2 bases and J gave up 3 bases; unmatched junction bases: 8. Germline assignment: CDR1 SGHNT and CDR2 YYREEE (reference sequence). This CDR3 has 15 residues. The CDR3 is CASSFGGGPFYEQYF. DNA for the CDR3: TGTGCCAGCAGCTTCGGCGGGGGACCCTTCTACGAGCAGTACTTC.

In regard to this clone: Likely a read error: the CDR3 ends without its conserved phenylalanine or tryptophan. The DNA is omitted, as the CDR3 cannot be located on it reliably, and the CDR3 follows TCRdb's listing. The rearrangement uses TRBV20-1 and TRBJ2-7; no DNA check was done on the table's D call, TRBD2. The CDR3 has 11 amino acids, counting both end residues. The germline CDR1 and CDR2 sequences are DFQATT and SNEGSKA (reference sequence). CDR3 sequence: CSARDPPAARL.

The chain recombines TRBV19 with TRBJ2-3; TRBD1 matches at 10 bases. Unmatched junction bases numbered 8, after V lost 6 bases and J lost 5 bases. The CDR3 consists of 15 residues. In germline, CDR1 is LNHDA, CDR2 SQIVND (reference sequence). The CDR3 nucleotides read TGTGCCAGTAGGGGTTTGGGACAGGGGAAAGATACGCAGTATTTT. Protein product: CASRGLGQGKDTQYF.

The CDR3 region has the DNA TGTGCCTGGAGCTCTGGGGGCCACGAGCAGTACTTC. This codes for CAWSSGGHEQYF. The chain couples TRBV30 to TRBJ2-7; perhaps TRBD1 as D (6 bases). V shed 3 bases and J shed 5 bases, with 11 bases lying between them. This CDR3 is 12 amino acids long. Germline loops: CDR1 GTSNPN, CDR2 SVGIG (reference sequence).

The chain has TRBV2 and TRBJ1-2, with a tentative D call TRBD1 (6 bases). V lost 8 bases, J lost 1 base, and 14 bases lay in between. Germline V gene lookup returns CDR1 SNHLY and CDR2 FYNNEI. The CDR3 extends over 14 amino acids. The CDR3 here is CASARGQINYGYTF. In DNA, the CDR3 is TGTGCCAGCGCTCGTGGACAGATTAACTATGGCTACACCTTC.

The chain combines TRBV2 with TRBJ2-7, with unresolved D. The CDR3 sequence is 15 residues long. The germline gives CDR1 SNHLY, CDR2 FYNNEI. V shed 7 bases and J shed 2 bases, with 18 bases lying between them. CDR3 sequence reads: CASIPVKNLPYEQYF. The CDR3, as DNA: TGTGCCAGCATCCCGGTCAAAAACCTGCCCTACGAGCAGTACTTC.

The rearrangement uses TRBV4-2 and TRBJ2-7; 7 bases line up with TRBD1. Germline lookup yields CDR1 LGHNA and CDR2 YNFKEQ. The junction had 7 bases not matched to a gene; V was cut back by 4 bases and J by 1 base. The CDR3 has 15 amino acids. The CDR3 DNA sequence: TGTGCCAGCAGCCTCTATGGGACAGCTTCCTACGAGCAGTACTTC. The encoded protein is CASSLYGTASYEQYF.

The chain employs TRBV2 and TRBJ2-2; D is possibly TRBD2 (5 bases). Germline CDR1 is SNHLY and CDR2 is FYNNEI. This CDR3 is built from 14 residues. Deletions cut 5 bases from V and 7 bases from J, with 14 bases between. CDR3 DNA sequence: TGTGCCAGCAGTCGCGGGTTCTCGGGCGGGGAGCTGTTTTTT. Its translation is CASSRGFSGGELFF.

In nucleotides, the CDR3 is TGCGCCAGCAGCCCGGCGCGGGGCTCCAGTTCCTACGAGCAGTACTTC. This sequence encodes CASSPARGSSSYEQYF. V usage is TRBV4-1 and J usage is TRBJ2-7, with D perhaps matching TRBD2 (6 bases). This CDR3 has 16 amino acids. The germline gives CDR1 MGHRA, CDR2 YSYEKL. V was trimmed by 4 bases and J by 1 base, leaving 17 bases between them.

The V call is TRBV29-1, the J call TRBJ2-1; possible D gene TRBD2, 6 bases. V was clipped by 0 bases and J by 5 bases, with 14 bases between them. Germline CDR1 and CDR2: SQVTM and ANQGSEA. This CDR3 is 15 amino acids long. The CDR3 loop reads CSVEEPSGPDNEQFF. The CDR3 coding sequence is TGCAGCGTTGAAGAGCCGAGCGGGCCCGACAATGAGCAGTTCTTC.

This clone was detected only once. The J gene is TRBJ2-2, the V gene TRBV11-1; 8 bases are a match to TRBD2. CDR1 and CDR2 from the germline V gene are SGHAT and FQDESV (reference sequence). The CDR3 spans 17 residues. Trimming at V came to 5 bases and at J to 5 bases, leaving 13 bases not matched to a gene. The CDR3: CASSPRRGGSLTGELFF. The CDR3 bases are TGTGCCAGCAGCCCCCGTCGCGGGGGGTCCCTTACCGGGGAGCTGTTTTTT.

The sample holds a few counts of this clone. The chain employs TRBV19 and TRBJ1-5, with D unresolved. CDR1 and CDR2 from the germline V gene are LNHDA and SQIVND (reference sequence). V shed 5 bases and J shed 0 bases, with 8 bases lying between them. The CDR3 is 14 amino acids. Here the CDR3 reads CASSGEDSNQPQHF. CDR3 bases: TGTGCCAGTAGTGGAGAGGATAGCAATCAGCCCCAGCATTTT. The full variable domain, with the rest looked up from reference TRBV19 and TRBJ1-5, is DGGITQSPKYLFRKEGQNVTLSCEQNLNHDAMYWYRQDPGQGLRLIYYSQIVNDFQKGDIAEGYSVSREKKESFPLTVTSAQKNPTAFYLCASSGEDSNQPQHFGDGTRLSIL.

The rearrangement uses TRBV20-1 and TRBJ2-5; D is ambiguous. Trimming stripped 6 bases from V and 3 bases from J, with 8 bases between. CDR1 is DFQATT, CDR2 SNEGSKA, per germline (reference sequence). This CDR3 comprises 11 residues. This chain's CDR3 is CSANSKETQYF. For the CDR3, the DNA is TGCAGTGCAAACTCGAAAGAGACCCAGTACTTC.

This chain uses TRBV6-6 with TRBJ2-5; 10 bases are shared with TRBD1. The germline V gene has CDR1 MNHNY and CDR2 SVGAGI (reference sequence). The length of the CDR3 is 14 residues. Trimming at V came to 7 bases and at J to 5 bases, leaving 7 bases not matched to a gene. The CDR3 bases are TGTGCCAGCATTAACTCGGGACAGGGGGAGACCCAGTACTTC. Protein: CASINSGQGETQYF.

Written as DNA, the CDR3 is TGCAGCGTTGCAGGCGAGGGCCTGGCTTTCTTT. This translates into CSVAGEGLAFF. V is TRBV29-1 and J is TRBJ1-1; unclear D gene. Germline assignment: CDR1 SQVTM and CDR2 ANQGSEA. Trimming removed 4 bases from V and 11 bases from J, with 14 bases in between. The CDR3 is 11 amino acids.

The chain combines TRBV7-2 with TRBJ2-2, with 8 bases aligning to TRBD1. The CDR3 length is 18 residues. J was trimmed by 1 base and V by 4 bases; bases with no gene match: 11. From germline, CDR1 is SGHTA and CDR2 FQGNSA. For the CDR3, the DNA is TGTGCCAGCAGCTATGAACGGGCAGGGGGCGGGAACACCGGGGAGCTGTTTTTT. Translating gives CASSYERAGGGNTGELFF.

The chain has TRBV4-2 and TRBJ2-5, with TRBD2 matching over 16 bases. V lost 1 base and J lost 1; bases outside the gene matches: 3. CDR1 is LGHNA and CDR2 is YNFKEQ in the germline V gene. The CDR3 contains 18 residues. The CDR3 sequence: CASSQAGTSGGVQETQYF. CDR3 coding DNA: TGTGCCAGCAGCCAAGCCGGGACTAGCGGGGGGGTCCAAGAGACCCAGTACTTC.